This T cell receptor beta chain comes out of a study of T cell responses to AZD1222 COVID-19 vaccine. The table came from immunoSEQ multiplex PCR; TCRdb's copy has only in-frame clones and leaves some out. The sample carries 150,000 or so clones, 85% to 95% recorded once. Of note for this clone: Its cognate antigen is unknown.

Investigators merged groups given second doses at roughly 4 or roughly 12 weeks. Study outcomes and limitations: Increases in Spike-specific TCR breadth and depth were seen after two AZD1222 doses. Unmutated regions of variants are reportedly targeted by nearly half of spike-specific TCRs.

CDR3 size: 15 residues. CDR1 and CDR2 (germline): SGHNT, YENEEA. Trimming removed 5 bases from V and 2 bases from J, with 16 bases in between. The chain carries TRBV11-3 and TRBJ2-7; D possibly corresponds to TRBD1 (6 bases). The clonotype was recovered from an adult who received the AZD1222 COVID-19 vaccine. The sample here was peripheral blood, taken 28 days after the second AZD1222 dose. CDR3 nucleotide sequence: TGTGCCAGCAGCCCTAAGGGGGACGGAGCCTACGAGCAGTACTTC. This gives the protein CASSPKGDGAYEQYF.